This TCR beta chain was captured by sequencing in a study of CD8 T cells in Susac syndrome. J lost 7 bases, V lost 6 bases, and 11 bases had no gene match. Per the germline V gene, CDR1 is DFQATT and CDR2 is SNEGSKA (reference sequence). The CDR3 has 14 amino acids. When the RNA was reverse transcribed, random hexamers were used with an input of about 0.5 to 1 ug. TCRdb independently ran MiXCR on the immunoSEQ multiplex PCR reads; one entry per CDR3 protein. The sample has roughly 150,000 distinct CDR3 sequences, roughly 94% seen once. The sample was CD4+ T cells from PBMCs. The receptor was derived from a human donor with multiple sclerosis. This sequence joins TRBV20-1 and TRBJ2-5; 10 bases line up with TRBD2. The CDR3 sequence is CSADPSGGPGTQYF. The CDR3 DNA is TGCAGTGCAGACCCTAGCGGGGGCCCGGGGACCCAGTACTTC.